One and the same sample provided the 20 T cell receptor beta chains below, sequenced in a study of blood T cell repertoires in COVID-19. Assay used: immunoSEQ multiplex PCR; TCRdb lists only in-frame clones, some missing. The sample includes 48,000 or so clones, about 90% seen only once; the top ten take around 3%. Input material: peripheral blood. The receptors derive from a human donor in a cohort sampled during active COVID-19.

The chain has TRBV10-2 and TRBJ2-7; 8 bases line up with TRBD2. V lost 3 bases and J lost 3; bases outside the gene matches: 7. There are 15 residues in the CDR3. CDR1 and CDR2 from the germline V gene are WSHSY and SAAADI. The CDR3 here is CASSEGTSYFYEQYF. Written as DNA, the CDR3 is TGCGCCAGCAGTGAAGGGACTAGTTACTTCTACGAGCAGTACTTC.

V usage is TRBV5-1 and J usage is TRBJ2-5; D call uncertain. Germline V gene lookup returns CDR1 SGHRS and CDR2 YFSETQ. V lost 0 bases and J 3 bases, leaving 9 bases between the germline ends. The CDR3 totals 14 residues. The chain's CDR3 is CASSLASGEETQYF. The CDR3 DNA reads as TGCGCCAGCAGCTTGGCTTCCGGAGAAGAGACCCAGTACTTC.

This chain connects TRBV6-6 to TRBJ2-7; 9 nucleotides agree with TRBD1. The CDR3 is 12 residues long. V lost 5 bases, J lost 6 bases, and 2 bases stayed unmatched. Germline CDR1 MNHNY, CDR2 SVGAGI (reference sequence). The DNA for the CDR3 is TGTGCCAGCAGTAAGGACAGGGGCGAGCAGTACTTC. Translating it yields CASSKDRGEQYF.

This rearrangement joins TRBV28 to TRBJ1-5, with TRBD1 matching over 7 bases. Germline V gene lookup returns CDR1 MDHEN and CDR2 SYDVKM. This CDR3 comprises 14 residues. J lost 5 bases, V lost 5 bases, and 6 bases had no gene match. For the CDR3, the DNA is TGTGCCAGCAGTCTGACAGGGCTAGATCAGCCCCAGCATTTT. Translating it yields CASSLTGLDQPQHF.

The chain combines TRBV6-1 with TRBJ1-5; maybe TRBD1 (6 bases). The CDR3 runs to 15 residues. V gave up 3 bases and J gave up 3 bases, with 12 bases separating them. Germline V lookup: CDR1 MNHNS, CDR2 SASEGT. CDR3 nucleotides: TGTGCCAGCAGTGAGGGGACAACCCCCAATCAGCCCCAGCATTTT. Translating gives CASSEGTTPNQPQHF.

The chain is built from TRBV27 and TRBJ1-1, with D perhaps TRBD1 (5 bases). CDR3 length: 13 residues. V lost 6 bases to trimming and J lost 4 bases, with 12 bases between them. Germline CDR1 MNHEY, CDR2 SMNVEV (reference sequence). CDR3 region: CASSDSIGTEAFF. CDR3 DNA: TGTGCCAGCAGCGACAGTATTGGCACTGAAGCTTTCTTT.

This sequence joins TRBV6-2 or TRBV6-3 and TRBJ2-1, with TRBD1 as a possible D gene (5 bases). The ends were cut back, 2 bases at V and 2 bases at J, with 7 bases in the middle. The germline V gene encodes CDR1 MNHEY and CDR2 SVGEGT. The CDR3 is made up of 14 amino acids. CDR3 loop: CASSYGAAYNEQFF. In DNA, the CDR3 is TGTGCCAGCAGTTACGGGGCAGCCTACAATGAGCAGTTCTTC.

This sequence joins TRBV28 and TRBJ1-6, with D hard to call. The CDR3 extends over 12 amino acids. CDR1 and CDR2 (germline): MDHEN, SYDVKM. The V end lost 2 bases, the J end lost 9 bases, and 5 bases lay between the germline ends. CDR3 residues: CASSLSPSPLHF. CDR3 coding DNA: TGTGCCAGCAGTTTAAGCCCTTCACCCCTCCACTTT.

The chain uses TRBV7-8 and TRBJ2-7; weak D call: TRBD1 (5 bases). The germline V and J ends were trimmed by 5 bases and 0 bases, with 11 bases remaining between them. Germline-derived CDR1 and CDR2 are SGHVS and FQNEAQ. The CDR3 is 14 amino acids. The CDR3 region is CASSTRQSSYEQYF. The CDR3 DNA sequence: TGTGCCAGCAGCACTCGACAGAGCTCCTACGAGCAGTACTTC.

V is TRBV28 and J is TRBJ1-2, with 7 bases aligning to TRBD1. The germline gives CDR1 MDHEN, CDR2 SYDVKM. CDR3 length: 16 amino acids. The V segment lost 6 bases and the J segment 4 bases; nucleotides outside the gene matches: 14. In DNA form, the CDR3 reads TGTGCCAGCAGCGGCTCAGCTTTCGGGACAGCCTATGGCTACACCTTC. Its translation: CASSGSAFGTAYGYTF.

V and J are TRBV5-1 and TRBJ2-1; weak D call: TRBD2 (5 bases). This CDR3 spans 16 amino acids. V lost 4 bases and J lost 0, with 14 bases in between. Germline CDR1 SGHRS, CDR2 YFSETQ. The CDR3 DNA reads TGCGCCAGCAGCATGGGCTTGGGGAGCTCCTACAATGAGCAGTTCTTC. Residues: CASSMGLGSSYNEQFF.

This chain joins TRBV10-1 and TRBJ1-1, with D perhaps TRBD1 (6 bases). V was shortened by 2 bases and J by 1 base, with 8 bases between the two germline ends. Germline V gene sequence: CDR1 WNHNN, CDR2 SYGVQD (reference sequence). The CDR3 extends over 14 amino acids. In nucleotides, the CDR3 is TGCGCCAGCAGTGAGACAGGGAGGAACACTGAAGCTTTCTTT. The encoded protein is CASSETGRNTEAFF.

The chain has TRBV29-1 and TRBJ1-1, with TRBD1 as a possible D gene (5 bases). With 4 bases removed from V and 5 bases from J, the gap between germline ends came to 11 bases. The CDR3 length is 12 residues. Looked up from germline, CDR1 is SQVTM and CDR2 is ANQGSEA. The CDR3 sequence: CSVGGELTEAFF. The CDR3 DNA is TGCAGCGTTGGGGGGGAATTAACTGAAGCTTTCTTT.

V gene TRBV5-5 combines with J gene TRBJ1-4; D perhaps matches TRBD1 (6 bases). Germline CDR1 SGHKS, CDR2 YYEKEE (reference sequence). The V end was cut by 4 bases, the J end by 5 bases, with 12 bases between. The CDR3 has 14 residues. Written as DNA, the CDR3 is TGTGCCAGCAGCACCGGGACACGGAATGAAAAACTGTTTTTT. Protein product: CASSTGTRNEKLFF. The full variable domain, completed using reference TRBV5-5 and TRBJ1-4, is DAGVTQSPTHLIKTRGQQVTLRCSPISGHKSVSWYQQVLGQGPQFIFQYYEKEERGRGNFPDRFSARQFPNYSSELNVNALLLGDSALYLCASSTGTRNEKLFFGSGTQLSVL.

This clone was seen a single time. V usage is TRBV7-2 and J usage is TRBJ2-2, with 10 bases aligning to TRBD2. Germline lookup yields CDR1 SGHTA and CDR2 FQGNSA. There are 14 residues in the CDR3. Trimming at V came to 5 bases and at J to 7 bases, leaving 4 bases not matched to a gene. CDR3 protein: CASSGRTSGGELFF. The CDR3 DNA sequence: TGTGCCAGCAGCGGACGGACTAGCGGCGGGGAGCTGTTTTTT. Using reference TRBV7-2 and TRBJ2-2 for the parts outside the CDR3, the full variable domain is GAGVSQSPSNKVTEKGKDVELRCDPISGHTALYWYRQSLGQGLEFLIYFQGNSAPDKSGLPSDRFSAERTGGSVSTLTIQRTQQEDSAVYLCASSGRTSGGELFFGEGSRLTVL.

The CDR3 DNA is TGTGCCAGCTCACGACAGGGTACAGATACGCAGTATTTT. As protein: CASSRQGTDTQYF. The chain is built from TRBV18 and TRBJ2-3; 7 bases agree with TRBD1. This CDR3 spans 13 amino acids. Trimming at V came to 4 bases and at J to 3 bases, leaving 1 base not matched to a gene. Per germline, CDR1 KGHSH and CDR2 LQKENI. The full variable domain, with the rest looked up from reference TRBV18 and TRBJ2-3, is NAGVMQNPRHLVRRRGQEARLRCSPMKGHSHVYWYRQLPEEGLKFMVYLQKENIIDESGMPKERFSAEFPKEGPSILRIQQVVRGDSAAYFCASSRQGTDTQYFGPGTRLTVL.

The V and J genes are TRBV19 and TRBJ2-1, with 9 bases fitting TRBD2. The ends lost 2 bases at V and 8 bases at J; junction bases unmatched: 13. The CDR3 has 17 residues. Germline V gene data show CDR1 as LNHDA and CDR2 as SQIVND (reference sequence). Written as DNA, the CDR3 is TGTGCCAGTAGTATAATACGGGCGGGAGGGCGGAGAGATGAGCAGTTCTTC. It encodes CASSIIRAGGRRDEQFF.

This chain uses TRBV28 with TRBJ2-7; 9 bases agree with TRBD1. Trimming removed 2 bases from V and 1 base from J; junction bases left unmatched: 3. This CDR3 is built from 15 residues. Germline V gene sequence: CDR1 MDHEN, CDR2 SYDVKM. CDR3 amino acids: CASSLAGQGSYEQYF. The CDR3 nucleotides read TGTGCCAGCAGTTTAGCGGGACAGGGATCCTACGAGCAGTACTTC.

The V gene is TRBV5-1, the J gene TRBJ2-3; 11 bases match TRBD1. Trimming removed 4 bases from V and 1 base from J; junction bases left unmatched: 2. Germline V lookup: CDR1 SGHRS, CDR2 YFSETQ. There are 15 residues in the CDR3. The CDR3 here is CASSLGQGGTDTQYF. CDR3 in DNA: TGCGCCAGCAGCCTGGGACAGGGGGGCACAGATACGCAGTATTTT.

CDR3 residues: CAIRAGTGNEQYF. The CDR3, as DNA: TGTGCCATCAGGGCCGGGACAGGGAACGAGCAGTACTTC. The chain links TRBV10-3 to TRBJ2-7; TRBD1 agrees at 9 bases. V lost 6 bases and J lost 5; bases outside the gene matches: 5. The CDR3 runs 13 residues. In germline, CDR1 is ENHRY, CDR2 SYGVKD.